The clone carrying this TCR beta chain was observed many times. Antigen specificity is unknown. This sample was included in a study of regulatory T cells in long-lasting Graves disease. Study outcomes and limitations: Persistent disease favored TRBV28, TRBJ1-2 and TRBJ2-5.

This CDR3 has 17 amino acids. The V end lost 5 bases, the J end lost 3 bases, and 20 bases lay between the germline ends. The germline V gene has CDR1 MNHEY and CDR2 SVGEGT. The time point is: newly diagnosed GD, antithyroid drugs for less than 3 months. From PBMCs, RNA was extracted and then used to make the TCR library. Both iRepertoire HTBI primers and Arm-PCR of CDR3 regions were used to build the TCR beta libraries. Authors' data handling: In the combined samples, around 60 TRBV and 11 to 15 TRBJ segments were identified. MiXCR, applied by TCRdb to the multiplex PCR reads, yields one record per CDR3 protein. TCRdb's processing, not the authors', yielded these V and J calls. The sample records hundreds of thousands of distinct CDR3 sequences, approximately 12% being singletons. These data were likewise used in another study, on T cells in Graves' hyperthyroidism and ophthalmopathy. That study adds: With the HTBI primer set, the TCR CDR3 went through a first round of RT-PCR.

Sequencing used peripheral blood mononuclear cells (PBMCs), obtained at new diagnosis, from a patient treated with antithyroid drugs. The genes are TRBV6-2 or TRBV6-3 and TRBJ2-1, with D possibly being TRBD1 (6 bases). This clonotype originated in a woman aged 30 to 39 with Graves disease. For the CDR3, the DNA is TGTGCCAGCAGTATCGAGCCACAGGGTTATTTCTACAATGAGCAGTTCTTC. Amino acid sequence: CASSIEPQGYFYNEQFF.